A selection of T cell receptor beta chains follows, all from one sample in a study of CD8+CD57+ T cells in acquired aplastic anemia. MiXCR, applied by TCRdb to the reads, yields one record per CDR3 protein. Of more than 45,000 distinct CDR3 sequences in the sample, around 72% are singletons; the top ten hold 30% to 40%. The sequenced sample consisted of sorted CD4+, CD8+, or CD8+CD57+ T cells (not recorded which) from PBMCs. The source is a human donor in good health, serving as a control. CDR3s include the opening cysteine and the closing phenylalanine or tryptophan. Each record gives: CDR3 protein, CDR3 DNA, V gene, D gene, J gene, clone size. The D gene is left open where the match is weak. A row's size may be missing; if present it is once, few, many or a size class.

CDR3aa: CASSLAGGGVTDTQYF; CDR3nt: TGTGCCAGCAGCTTAGCGGGAGGGGGGGTGACAGATACGCAGTATTTT; v_gene: TRBV7-2; d_gene: NA; j_gene: TRBJ2-3; abundance: NA
CDR3aa: CAIGRGTGTNEQFF; CDR3nt: TGTGCCATAGGGCGCGGGACAGGGACCAATGAGCAGTTCTTC; v_gene: TRBV11-2; d_gene: TRBD1; j_gene: TRBJ2-1; abundance: NA
CDR3aa: CASTRDNRETQYF; CDR3nt: TGTGCCAGCACCCGGGACAACAGAGAGACCCAGTACTTC; v_gene: TRBV2; d_gene: NA; j_gene: TRBJ2-5; abundance: NA
CDR3aa: CSARGGGDSYEQYF; CDR3nt: TGCAGTGCCCGAGGGGGGGGCGACTCCTACGAGCAGTACTTC; v_gene: TRBV20-1; d_gene: NA; j_gene: TRBJ2-7; abundance: NA
CDR3aa: CASSLTSGGKETQYF; CDR3nt: TGTGCCAGCAGCTTGACTAGCGGGGGGAAAGAGACCCAGTACTTC; v_gene: TRBV7-9; d_gene: TRBD2; j_gene: TRBJ2-5; abundance: NA
CDR3aa: CASSEFRRASGNTIYF; CDR3nt: TGTGCCAGCAGTGAATTTCGAAGGGCCTCTGGAAACACCATATATTTT; v_gene: TRBV2; d_gene: NA; j_gene: TRBJ1-3; abundance: NA
CDR3aa: CASRRITNYGYTF; CDR3nt: TGTGCCAGCCGACGAATTACTAACTATGGCTACACCTTC; v_gene: TRBV19; d_gene: NA; j_gene: TRBJ1-2; abundance: NA
CDR3aa: CASSAGQTTQYF; CDR3nt: TGTGCCAGCAGTGCCGGACAGACTACGCAGTATTTT; v_gene: TRBV2; d_gene: NA; j_gene: TRBJ2-3; abundance: once
CDR3aa: CASRAGEYPGYGYTF; CDR3nt: TGTGCCAGTAGGGCTGGAGAGTACCCTGGCTATGGCTACACCTTC; v_gene: TRBV19; d_gene: NA; j_gene: TRBJ1-2; abundance: few
CDR3aa: CATSRGGGRMNTEAFF; CDR3nt: TGTGCCACCAGCAGAGGGGGGGGACGGATGAACACTGAAGCTTTCTTT; v_gene: TRBV15; d_gene: NA; j_gene: TRBJ1-1; abundance: NA
CDR3aa: CASRDGTGGETQYF; CDR3nt: TGTGCCAGTAGAGACGGGACAGGAGGAGAGACCCAGTACTTC; v_gene: TRBV19; d_gene: TRBD1; j_gene: TRBJ2-5; abundance: NA
CDR3aa: CASSSGLTEAFF; CDR3nt: TGTGCCAGCAGTTCAGGGTTAACTGAAGCTTTCTTT; v_gene: TRBV12-3/TRBV12-4; d_gene: NA; j_gene: TRBJ1-1; abundance: NA